This T cell receptor beta chain was sequenced in a study of patients and donors after allogeneic stem cell transplantation. CDR3 length: 11 amino acids. Germline assignment: CDR1 DFQATT and CDR2 SNEGSKA (reference sequence). V lost 6 bases and J 4 bases, leaving 9 bases between the germline ends. This clonotype was seen at least ten times. Using its own MiXCR run on the RT-PCR reads, TCRdb lists one record per CDR3 protein. Here the sample spans around 240,000 distinct CDR3 sequences, less than 15% being singletons. This receptor was identified in a human donor who was either an allogeneic HSCT recipient or a stem cell or donor lymphocyte infusion donor (not recorded which). It is not recorded whose cells these are; they may come from a transplant donor. The chain joins TRBV20-1 to TRBJ1-2; D uncertain. Sequencing used blood, either unsorted or a sorted T cell fraction (not recorded which). The CDR3 spells CSAYGIYGYTF. CDR3 in DNA: TGCAGTGCCTACGGGATCTATGGCTACACCTTC.